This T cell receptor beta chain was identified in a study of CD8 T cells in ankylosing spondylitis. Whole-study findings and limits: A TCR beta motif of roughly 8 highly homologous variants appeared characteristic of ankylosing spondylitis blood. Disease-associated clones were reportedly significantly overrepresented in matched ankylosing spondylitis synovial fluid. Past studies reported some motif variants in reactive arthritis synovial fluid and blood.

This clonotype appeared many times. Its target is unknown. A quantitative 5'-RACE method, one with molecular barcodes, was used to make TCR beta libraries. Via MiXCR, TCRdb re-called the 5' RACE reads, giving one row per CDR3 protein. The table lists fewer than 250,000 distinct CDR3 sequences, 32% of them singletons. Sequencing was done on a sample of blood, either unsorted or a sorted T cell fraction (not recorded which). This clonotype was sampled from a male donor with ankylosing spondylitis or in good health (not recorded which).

The CDR3 DNA follows: TGCAGCGTTGATCAGGGCGGCGTGCAGTACTTC. Translation: CSVDQGGVQYF. The chain links TRBV29-1 to TRBJ2-7, with D perhaps matching TRBD1 (5 bases). Looked up from germline, CDR1 is SQVTM and CDR2 is ANQGSEA. V was trimmed by 3 bases and J by 9 bases, leaving 12 bases between them. The CDR3 consists of 11 residues.